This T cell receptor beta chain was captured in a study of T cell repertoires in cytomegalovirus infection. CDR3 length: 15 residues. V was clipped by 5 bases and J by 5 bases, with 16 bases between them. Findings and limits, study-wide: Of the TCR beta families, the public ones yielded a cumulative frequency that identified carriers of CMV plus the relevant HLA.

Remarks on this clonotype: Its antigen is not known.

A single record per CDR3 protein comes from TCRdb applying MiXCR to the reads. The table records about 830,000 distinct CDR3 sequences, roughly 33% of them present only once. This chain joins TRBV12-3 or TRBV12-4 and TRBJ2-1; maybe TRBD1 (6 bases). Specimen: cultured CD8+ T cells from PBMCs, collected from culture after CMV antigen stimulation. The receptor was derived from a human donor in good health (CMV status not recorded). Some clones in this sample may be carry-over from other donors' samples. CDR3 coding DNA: TGTGCCAGCAGTCCTTACCAGGGGATCCACAATGAGCAGTTCTTC. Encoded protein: CASSPYQGIHNEQFF.